Below are 9 T cell receptor beta chains sequenced from a single sample in a study of CD8+CD57+ T cells in acquired aplastic anemia. Genomic DNA templated the TCR beta VDJ and CDR3 profiling. A single record per CDR3 protein comes from TCRdb applying MiXCR to the reads. The sample lists approximately 220,000 distinct CDR3 sequences, around 49% occurring once. Previously, flow cytometry had revealed CD8+CD57+ cell expansion in the patients chosen for sequencing. The sequenced material came from sorted CD4+, CD8+, or CD8+CD57+ T cells (not recorded which) from PBMCs. These receptor sequences come from a human donor with aplastic anemia.

Notes on this clonotype: One junction end disagrees with the germline gene, perhaps due to a read error. The chain employs TRBV9 and TRBJ1-6; D not resolved. CDR3 length equals 13 residues. The germline gives CDR1 SGDLS, CDR2 YYNGEE. This CDR3 is CASSVDSHSPHHF. Here the CDR3 DNA reads TGTGCCAGCAGCGTAGATAGTCATTCACCCCACCACTTT.

This chain links TRBV12-3 or TRBV12-4 with TRBJ1-1; 7 positions match TRBD1. Trimming removed 6 bases from V and 3 bases from J; junction bases left unmatched: 7. The CDR3 runs to 14 residues. The CDR3 here is CASRRRDSDTEAFF. DNA of the CDR3: TGTGCCAGCAGGCGCCGGGACAGTGACACTGAAGCTTTCTTT.

Of note for this clonotype: It may be a read error: a sequence one base away is much more abundant. The V gene is TRBV5-1, the J gene TRBJ2-3; 7 bases agree with TRBD2. Germline V lookup: CDR1 SGHRS, CDR2 YFSETQ. The CDR3 spans 16 residues. J was trimmed by 2 bases and V by 3 bases; bases with no gene match: 9. The DNA of the CDR3 is TGCGCCAGCAGCTCTCCCGGGACTATCTACACAGATACGCAGTATTTT. This sequence encodes CASSSPGTIYTDTQYF.

The rearrangement links TRBV7-2 to TRBJ1-6, with D unclear. The V gene lost 4 bases and the J gene lost 8 bases, with 3 bases spanning the gap. This CDR3 has 11 amino acids. Germline V CDR1 and CDR2: SGHTA, FQGNSA. The CDR3 loop is CASSSYSPLHF. DNA of the CDR3: TGTGCCAGCAGCTCATATTCACCCCTCCACTTT.

The sample holds a few counts of this clonotype. A much larger clone lies a single base off, so this may be a read error. V usage is TRBV10-3 and J usage is TRBJ1-5, with 7 nucleotides matching TRBD1. The ends lost 6 bases at V and 5 bases at J; junction bases unmatched: 4. CDR1 and CDR2 (germline): ENHRY, SYGVKD. CDR3 size: 13 residues. The CDR3 sequence is CAISDREDQPQHF. In DNA form, the CDR3 reads TGTGCCATCAGCGACAGGGAGGATCAGCCCCAGCATTTT.

This chain uses TRBV5-1 with TRBJ1-5; D unclear. Per germline, CDR1 SGHRS and CDR2 YFSETQ. This CDR3 region has 15 residues. Trimming removed 0 bases at V and 3 bases at J, with 10 bases between. CDR3 amino acids: CASSLDGRDNQPQHF. The CDR3 DNA follows: TGCGCCAGCAGCTTGGACGGACGGGACAATCAGCCCCAGCATTTT. Using reference TRBV5-1 and TRBJ1-5 for the parts outside the CDR3, the full variable domain is KAGVTQTPRYLIKTRGQQVTLSCSPISGHRSVSWYQQTPGQGLQFLFEYFSETQRNKGNFPGRFSGRQFSNSRSEMNVSTLELGDSALYLCASSLDGRDNQPQHFGDGTRLSIL.

A note on this clonotype: At one of its ends the junction is not consistent with the germline gene, which may arise from a read error. This chain links TRBV9 with TRBJ2-4; maybe TRBD2 (5 bases). Germline CDR1 is SGDLS and CDR2 is YYNGEE. The CDR3 loop spans 17 amino acids. CDR3 sequence (DNA): TGTGCCAGCAGCTTAGTGGCCTTTACCCTAGCCAAAACCATTCAGTACTTC. Encoded protein: CASSLVAFTLAKTIQYF.

The rearrangement uses TRBV7-9 and TRBJ1-2, with 8 bases that match TRBD1. Germline loops: CDR1 SEHNR, CDR2 FQNEAQ (reference sequence). The CDR3 covers 14 residues. Germline trimming cut 7 bases from V and 7 bases from J; bases unmatched to any gene: 11. In nucleotides, the CDR3 is TGTGCCAGCACCGGGGGGCAGGGGGCTCGTGGCTACACCTTC. The encoded protein is CASTGGQGARGYTF.

A note on this clonotype: A read error is possible here, since a much larger clone lies one base away. The chain joins TRBV4-1 to TRBJ1-5; no definite D call. The V and J ends lost 0 bases and 6 bases respectively, with 6 bases between them. The germline gives CDR1 MGHRA, CDR2 YSYEKL. The CDR3 sequence is 13 residues long. In nucleotides, the CDR3 is TGCGCCAGCAGCCAAGACAGATGTCAGCCCCAGCATTTT. As protein: CASSQDRCQPQHF.